This is a list of T cell receptor beta chains from one sample in a study of response to subunit inactivated influenza vaccine. TCRdb called the RT-PCR reads again in MiXCR, with one record for every CDR3 protein. The profile shows more than 700,000 distinct CDR3 sequences, approximately 21% of them singletons. The specimen comprised PBMCs from blood, sampled more than 4 days after vaccination. The receptors come from a man in his forties or fifties who received an inactivated influenza vaccine. CDR3s include the opening cysteine and the closing phenylalanine or tryptophan. The order of the fields is D gene, clone size, V gene, J gene, CDR3 protein, CDR3 DNA. A D gene is named only where the DNA matches it firmly. The listing skips clone size in some rows; elsewhere it reads once, few, many or a size class.

NA	NA	TRBV29-1	TRBJ1-1	CSVEDRGGTNTEAFF	TGCAGCGTTGAAGATCGGGGAGGGACGAACACTGAAGCTTTCTTT
NA	few	TRBV20-1	TRBJ2-7	CSAGGLARSYEQYF	TGCAGTGCCGGAGGGCTAGCTAGGTCCTACGAGCAGTACTTC
TRBD2	few	TRBV28	TRBJ2-4	CASSSGLAIQYF	TGTGCCAGCAGCTCGGGACTAGCTATTCAGTACTTC
TRBD1	few	TRBV20-1	TRBJ2-7	CSARGPGQGGNEQYF	TGCAGTGCTAGGGGACCGGGACAGGGAGGGAACGAGCAGTACTTC
NA	NA	TRBV5-1	TRBJ2-5	CASAAGSSGTRETQYF	TGCGCCAGCGCGGCCGGTTCCAGCGGGACAAGAGAGACCCAGTACTTC
TRBD1	NA	TRBV2	TRBJ2-5	CASKGDRVFSETQYF	TGTGCCAGCAAGGGGGACAGGGTTTTTAGTGAGACCCAGTACTTC
NA	NA	TRBV5-1	TRBJ1-2	CASSLEVGEGYTF	TGCGCCAGCAGCTTGGAAGTAGGGGAGGGCTACACCTTC
TRBD2	few	TRBV29-1	TRBJ2-3	CSVTSGDSTDTQYF	TGCAGCGTCACTAGCGGGGATAGCACAGATACGCAGTATTTT
NA	NA	TRBV20-1	TRBJ1-2	CSADPGRGGNGYTF	TGCAGTGCCGACCCTGGCAGGGGCGGTAATGGCTACACCTTC
NA	few	TRBV6-1	TRBJ2-7	CASSRAPSSYEQYF	TGTGCCAGCAGCCGAGCCCCGAGCTCCTACGAGCAGTACTTC
TRBD1	few	TRBV20-1	TRBJ1-1	CSASAVSLRDRVKAFF	TGCAGTGCTAGCGCAGTTAGTCTTCGGGACAGGGTGAAAGCTTTCTTT
TRBD1	many	TRBV20-1	TRBJ1-1	CSARVAGGEAFF	TGCAGTGCTAGAGTAGCAGGGGGCGAAGCTTTCTTT
TRBD1	NA	TRBV6-5	TRBJ1-2	CASSYSGQDYGYTF	TGTGCCAGCAGTTACTCGGGACAGGACTATGGCTACACCTTC
NA	few	TRBV11-1	TRBJ2-6	CASALGLYGANVLTF	TGTGCCAGCGCCCTCGGGCTGTACGGGGCCAACGTCCTGACTTTC
NA	NA	TRBV20-1	TRBJ2-5	CSAYQRTLGETQYF	TGCAGTGCTTATCAAAGGACCCTAGGGGAGACCCAGTACTTC
NA	NA	TRBV7-8	TRBJ2-7	CASSKLGQAFYEQYF	TGTGCCAGCTCCAAGCTGGGGCAGGCATTCTACGAGCAGTACTTC